A single T cell receptor beta chain is shown here with its context. Its antigen is unidentified. The sample comes from a study of cytomegalovirus exposure and HLA in healthy donors. This CDR3 has 11 amino acids. The germline CDR1 and CDR2 sequences are SQVTM and ANQGSEA. Trimming removed 6 bases from V and 0 bases from J, with 5 bases in between. PCR used 60 Vbeta primers and 13 Jbeta primers. The repertoire was sequenced with immunoSEQ multiplex PCR; TCRdb's copy has only in-frame clones and lacks some. The sample includes about 170,000 clones, approximately 88% seen only once; the top ten take around 1.3%. Study results and limitations: Several of the most significant clusters appeared, in a later analysis, to be linked to common viral pathogens.

The clonotype was recovered from a boy between 2 and 10 years old in good health and CMV-seronegative. J is TRBJ2-5 and V is TRBV29-1; D uncertain. Sequencing was done on a sample of PBMCs. DNA of the CDR3: TGCAGCGTCCTCTACCAAGAGACCCAGTACTTC. Translation gives CSVLYQETQYF.